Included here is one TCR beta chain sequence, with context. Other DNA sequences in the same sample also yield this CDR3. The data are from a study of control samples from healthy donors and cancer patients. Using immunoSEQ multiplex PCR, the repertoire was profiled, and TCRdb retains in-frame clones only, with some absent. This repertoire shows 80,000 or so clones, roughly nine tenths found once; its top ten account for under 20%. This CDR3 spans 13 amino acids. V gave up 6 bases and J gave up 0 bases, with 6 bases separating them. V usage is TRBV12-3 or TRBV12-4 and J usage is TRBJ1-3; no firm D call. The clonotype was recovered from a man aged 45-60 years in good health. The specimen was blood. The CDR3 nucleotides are TGTGCCAGCAGGGGCAGCTCTGGAAACACCATATATTTT. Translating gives CASRGSSGNTIYF.